One sample yielded the 16 T cell receptor beta chains listed below, sequenced in a study of Ad26.COV2.S vaccination and SARS-CoV-2 variants. Some clones are missing from TCRdb's copy, which holds only in-frame ones; the method was immunoSEQ multiplex PCR. The sample has 300,000 to 400,000 clones, around 89% seen once. This sample's treatment: some 19 received Ad26.COV2.S at low or high dose, single or two shots; 5 received placebo; per-sample allocation not given. Sampling took place 63 days after the first vaccine or placebo injection. Sequenced here: peripheral blood, sampled in a trial of Ad26.COV2.S vaccine versus placebo. The origin of the receptors is a person aged 18-60 years who received the Ad26.COV2.S COVID-19 vaccine or a placebo.

The chain links TRBV5-1 to TRBJ2-3; TRBD2 matches 12 bases. The length of the CDR3 is 16 residues. CDR1 and CDR2 from the germline V gene are SGHRS and YFSETQ. Trimming cost V 4 bases and J 3 bases; bases outside gene matches: 6. CDR3 protein: CASSRRTSGTTDTQYF. CDR3 nucleotide sequence: TGCGCCAGCAGCCGACGGACTAGCGGGACGACAGATACGCAGTATTTT.

This clone was detected only once. The sample has other DNA sequences that encode this CDR3 too. This chain's CDR3 is CASSLGRGNTEAFF. CDR3 bases: TGTGCCAGCAGCCTGGGACGGGGGAACACTGAAGCTTTCTTT. The rearrangement uses TRBV7-8 and TRBJ1-1; maybe TRBD1 (5 bases). In germline, CDR1 is SGHVS, CDR2 FQNEAQ. With 5 bases removed from V and 1 base from J, the gap between germline ends came to 11 bases. This CDR3 has 14 amino acids.

The chain is built from TRBV20-1 and TRBJ2-7; TRBD2 is a possible D gene (7 bases). This CDR3 spans 11 amino acids. CDR1 DFQATT and CDR2 SNEGSKA come from the germline V gene (reference sequence). Trimming removed 8 bases at V and 5 bases at J, with 13 bases between. The CDR3 loop reads CSSKRDNEQYF. DNA for the CDR3: TGCAGTTCTAAGCGGGACAACGAGCAGTACTTC.

The chain joins TRBV10-2 to TRBJ2-7; D may match TRBD1 or TRBD2 (6 bases each). The CDR3 covers 16 residues. The germline V and J ends were trimmed by 7 bases and 3 bases, with 22 bases remaining between them. Germline CDR1 and CDR2: WSHSY and SAAADI. CDR3 in DNA: TGCGCCAGCATGGAGGGGGATGCGGGCCCTTACTACGAGCAGTACTTC. Translating it yields CASMEGDAGPYYEQYF.

DNA of the CDR3: TGTGCCAGCTCACTACAGTTAGATACGCAGTATTTT. Protein product: CASSLQLDTQYF. V is TRBV18 and J is TRBJ2-3; D uncertain. Germline V gene lookup returns CDR1 KGHSH and CDR2 LQKENI. V lost 4 bases, J lost 5 bases, and 7 bases lay in between. This CDR3 is built from 12 residues.

V and J are TRBV7-6 and TRBJ2-1, with 9 bases lining up with TRBD1. This CDR3 region has 14 residues. The V and J ends lost 5 bases and 10 bases, in that order; junction bases with no gene match: 9. Germline V gives CDR1 SGHVS, CDR2 FNYEAQ. This CDR3 reads CASSPGTGSGEQFF. The CDR3 region has the DNA TGTGCCAGCAGCCCCGGGACAGGGTCTGGGGAGCAGTTCTTC.

The genes are TRBV19 and TRBJ2-4; D tentatively fits TRBD1 or TRBD2 (7 bases each). The CDR3 spans 17 residues. Between the trimmed V and J ends, which lost 9 bases and 0 bases, there was a span of 21 bases. CDR1 LNHDA and CDR2 SQIVND come from the germline V gene (reference sequence). CDR3 in amino acids: CARWGRGRGIAKNIQYF. The CDR3 DNA sequence: TGTGCCAGATGGGGGAGGGGGCGAGGGATAGCCAAAAACATTCAGTACTTC.

The chain is built from TRBV24-1 and TRBJ2-2; 7 positions agree with TRBD1. Germline loops: CDR1 KGHDR, CDR2 SFDVKD. The junction had 9 bases not matched to a gene; V was cut back by 6 bases and J by 6 bases. The CDR3 is 15 residues long. In DNA, the CDR3 is TGTGCCACCAGTAGTGGGACAGTGGAAGCCGGGGAGCTGTTTTTT. Protein product: CATSSGTVEAGELFF.

This clone has only one observation. This chain joins TRBV19 and TRBJ2-1; possibly TRBD2 for D (5 bases). Germline V gene lookup returns CDR1 LNHDA and CDR2 SQIVND (reference sequence). The CDR3 extends over 17 amino acids. The V gene lost 5 bases and the J gene lost 0 bases, with 17 bases spanning the gap. The CDR3 is CASSSTEAGSSYNEQFF. The CDR3 coding sequence is TGTGCCAGTAGTTCCACGGAGGCAGGTAGCTCCTACAATGAGCAGTTCTTC.

V usage is TRBV7-6 and J usage is TRBJ2-2; possibly TRBD1 or TRBD2 for D (5 bases each). The CDR3 is 16 residues long. Germline lookup yields CDR1 SGHVS and CDR2 FNYEAQ. V was trimmed by 7 bases and J by 3 bases, leaving 18 bases between them. In nucleotides, the CDR3 is TGTGCCAGCACCCCCCGAGGGATGGGGGACACCGGGGAGCTGTTTTTT. It translates to CASTPRGMGDTGELFF.

The chain has TRBV6-5 and TRBJ2-7; D remains ambiguous. Per the germline V gene, CDR1 is MNHEY and CDR2 is SVGAGI. The CDR3 loop spans 13 amino acids. V gave up 6 bases and J gave up 5 bases, with 14 bases separating them. The CDR3 bases are TGTGCCAGCAGCCCCACCCCGGATAACGAGCAGTACTTC. The encoded protein is CASSPTPDNEQYF.

The CDR3 nucleotides are TGTGCCAGCTCACCAGGAGTTGATACCGGGGAGCTGTTTTTT. Protein: CASSPGVDTGELFF. The chain recombines TRBV18 with TRBJ2-2; D gene uncertain. V gave up 2 bases and J gave up 5 bases, with 9 bases separating them. Germline values: CDR1 KGHSH, CDR2 LQKENI. The CDR3 consists of 14 residues.

This sequence joins TRBV27 and TRBJ2-1; D may match TRBD1 or TRBD2 (6 bases each). The CDR3 sequence is 16 residues long. Germline V gene data show CDR1 as MNHEY and CDR2 as SMNVEV (reference sequence). V lost 4 bases, J lost 2 bases, and 15 bases lay in between. CDR3 in amino acids: CASSSWGDITYNEQFF. CDR3 DNA sequence: TGTGCCAGCAGTTCCTGGGGGGACATCACCTACAATGAGCAGTTCTTC.

This clone is a singleton in its sample. The CDR3 spells CASSQSPIDYGYTF. CDR3 nucleotide sequence: TGTGCCAGCAGCCAATCTCCCATCGACTATGGCTACACCTTC. The gene calls are TRBV3-1 (or the pseudogene TRBV3-2) and TRBJ1-2; no firm D call. Germline assignment: CDR1 LGHDT and CDR2 YNNKEL (reference sequence). There are 14 residues in the CDR3. Trimming took off 2 bases at V and 3 bases at J, with 10 bases between the two ends.

V is TRBV11-2 and J is TRBJ1-6, with D possibly TRBD1 on 5 matching bases. CDR1 is SGHAT and CDR2 is FQNNGV in the germline V gene. This CDR3 is 14 amino acids long. The ends were cut back, 4 bases at V and 4 bases at J, with 8 bases in the middle. The CDR3 coding sequence is TGTGCCAGCAGCTATGACAGATATAATTCACCCCTCCACTTT. Translating gives CASSYDRYNSPLHF.

This chain uses TRBV23-1 with TRBJ2-5; TRBD1 might be the D (5 bases). TRBV23-1 is an ORF, with its function uncertain. The CDR3 has 13 amino acids. Trimming shortened V by 4 bases and J by 3 bases, and 9 bases separated the two germline ends. The CDR3 DNA is TGCGCCAGCAGTCCTGGGGCCGAAGAGACCCAGTACTTC. Its protein is CASSPGAEETQYF.